What follows are 8 T cell receptor beta chains derived from one specimen sequenced in a study of blood T cell repertoires in COVID-19. Profiling relied on immunoSEQ multiplex PCR, and the TCRdb table lists in-frame clones only, not all of them. The sample contains tens of thousands of clones, approximately 91% of which appear only once. Material: peripheral blood. All receptors come from a man between 65 and 85 years old with acute or convalescent COVID-19.

With regard to this clone: One end of the junction does not line up with germline, which may come from a read error. Distinct nucleotide sequences in the sample also encode this CDR3. The chain combines TRBV6-2 or TRBV6-3 with TRBJ2-5; 7 nucleotides align to TRBD1. The length of the CDR3 is 16 residues. Per germline, CDR1 MNHEY and CDR2 SVGEGT. The CDR3, as DNA: TGTGCCAGCAGCTACTCGCGCAGGGGGAGACAAGAGACCCAGTACTTC. This codes for CASSYSRRGRQETQYF.

V is TRBV5-6 and J is TRBJ2-7, with TRBD1 matching over 8 bases. V shed 2 bases, J shed 6 bases, and the junction held 7 bases outside the gene matches. The germline V gene has CDR1 SGHDT and CDR2 YYEEEE. CDR3 length equals 14 residues. This chain's CDR3 is CASSLQGGLSEQYF. CDR3 nucleotide sequence: TGTGCCAGCAGCTTACAGGGGGGACTCTCCGAGCAGTACTTC.

The chain employs TRBV3-1 (or the pseudogene TRBV3-2) and TRBJ2-7, with 10 positions matching TRBD1. The CDR3 sequence is 16 residues long. V shed 2 bases, J shed 4 bases, and the junction held 8 bases outside the gene matches. CDR1 is LGHDT and CDR2 is YNNKEL in the germline V gene (reference sequence). CDR3: CASSQPLGDRGYEQYF. The CDR3 coding sequence is TGTGCCAGCAGCCAACCTTTGGGGGACAGGGGTTACGAGCAGTACTTC.

The chain combines TRBV2 with TRBJ1-5; perhaps TRBD1 as D (5 bases). The V gene's germline CDR1 is SNHLY and CDR2 FYNNEI. V lost 6 bases and J lost 0, with 6 bases in between. The CDR3 has 13 residues. The CDR3 protein is CASRGDSNQPQHF. CDR3 in DNA: TGTGCCAGCAGAGGGGATAGCAATCAGCCCCAGCATTTT. Full variable domain (remainder filled in from reference TRBV2 and TRBJ1-5): EPEVTQTPSHQVTQMGQEVILRCVPISNHLYFYWYRQILGQKVEFLVSFYNNEISEKSEIFDDQFSVERPDGSNFTLKIRSTKLEDSAMYFCASRGDSNQPQHFGDGTRLSIL.

This clone was seen just once. The chain recombines TRBV7-2 with TRBJ2-5; 13 bases line up with TRBD2. Germline-derived CDR1 and CDR2 are SGHTA and FQGNSA. V lost 1 base and J lost 1; bases outside the gene matches: 0. The CDR3 totals 16 residues. CDR3 coding DNA: TGTGCCAGCAGCTTAGGGACTAGCGGGGGCCAAGAGACCCAGTACTTC. It encodes CASSLGTSGGQETQYF.

The chain links TRBV7-9 to TRBJ1-3; 10 bases align to TRBD1. CDR1 is SEHNR, CDR2 FQNEAQ, per germline (reference sequence). The V segment lost 5 bases and the J segment 1 base; nucleotides outside the gene matches: 5. This CDR3 comprises 16 residues. CDR3 nucleotide sequence: TGTGCCAGCAGCCCTCGGACAGGGGGTTCTGGAAACACCATATATTTT. It is translated as CASSPRTGGSGNTIYF.

The chain employs TRBV3-1 (or the pseudogene TRBV3-2) and TRBJ1-3; 9 positions agree with TRBD1. The CDR3 runs to 19 residues. The germline CDR1 and CDR2 sequences are LGHDT and YNNKEL (reference sequence). V shed 1 base and J 0 bases; nucleotides not matched to a gene: 10. The CDR3 spells CASSQGDRAKKSSGNTIYF. CDR3 sequence (DNA): TGTGCCAGCAGCCAAGGGGACAGGGCCAAAAAAAGCTCTGGAAACACCATATATTTT.

The rearrangement links TRBV6-2 or TRBV6-3 to TRBJ2-7, with TRBD2 matching over 8 bases. The CDR3 contains 13 residues. CDR1 is MNHEY, CDR2 SVGEGT, per germline. The junction had 6 bases not matched to a gene; V was cut back by 5 bases and J by 6 bases. The CDR3 DNA follows: TGTGCCAGCAGTCTAGGACTAGCCTCCGAGCAGTACTTC. Translation gives CASSLGLASEQYF.